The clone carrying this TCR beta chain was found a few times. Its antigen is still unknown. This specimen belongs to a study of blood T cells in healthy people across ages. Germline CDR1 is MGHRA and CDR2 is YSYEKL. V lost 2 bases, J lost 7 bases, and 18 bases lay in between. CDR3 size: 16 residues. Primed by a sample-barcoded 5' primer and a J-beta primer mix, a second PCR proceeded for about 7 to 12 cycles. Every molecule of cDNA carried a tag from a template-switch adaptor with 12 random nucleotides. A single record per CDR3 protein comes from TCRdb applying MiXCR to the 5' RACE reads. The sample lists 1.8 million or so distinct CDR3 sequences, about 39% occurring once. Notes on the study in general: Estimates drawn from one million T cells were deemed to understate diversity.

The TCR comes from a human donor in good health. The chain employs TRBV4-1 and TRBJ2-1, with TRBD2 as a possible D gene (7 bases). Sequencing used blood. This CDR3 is CASSQIWGGVGNEQFF. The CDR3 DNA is TGCGCCAGCAGCCAAATATGGGGGGGCGTAGGGAATGAGCAGTTCTTC.